This T cell receptor (beta chain) was recovered during a study of CD8 T cells in Susac syndrome. The CDR3 has 16 residues. Trimming took 0 bases from V and 0 from J, leaving 9 bases between them. The germline V gene has CDR1 SGHRS and CDR2 YFSETQ. 0.5 to 1 ug RNA was reverse transcribed with random hexamers. TCR beta CDR3 was amplified by immunoSEQ covering 54 Vbeta and 13 Jbeta. Using its own MiXCR run on the immunoSEQ multiplex PCR reads, TCRdb lists one record per CDR3 protein. Here the sample spans tens of thousands of distinct CDR3 sequences, approximately 93% being singletons. The receptor's source is a human donor with multiple sclerosis. V is TRBV5-1 and J is TRBJ2-2; tentative D call: TRBD1 (5 bases). The source material was CD8+ T cells from PBMCs. The CDR3 DNA follows: TGCGCCAGCAGCTTGGGGTGGACACCGAACACCGGGGAGCTGTTTTTT. Residues: CASSLGWTPNTGELFF.